This T cell receptor (beta chain) was observed in a study of monozygotic twins with inflammatory bowel disease. During cDNA synthesis, UMIs that each contained a 6-nucleotide sample barcode were added by means of template switching. TCRdb re-called the 5' RACE reads, yielding one record per CDR3 amino acid sequence without DNA. The specimen's table records more than 300,000 distinct CDR3 sequences. The CDR3 has 14 residues. Germline V gene lookup returns CDR1 SEHNR and CDR2 FQNEAQ (reference sequence). Sequenced material: blood. The sequence was collected from a human donor with ulcerative colitis or Crohn's disease, or a healthy co-twin of an affected twin (not recorded which). The rearrangement joins TRBV7-9 to TRBJ2-7. The CDR3 reads CASSKKIPGHEQYF. Full variable domain (remainder filled in from reference TRBV7-9 and TRBJ2-7): DTGVSQNPRHKITKRGQNVTFRCDPISEHNRLYWYRQTLGQGPEFLTYFQNEAQLEKSRLLSDRFSAERPKGSFSTLEIQRTEQGDSAMYLCASSKKIPGHEQYFGPGTRLTVT.